This T cell receptor (beta chain) stems from a study of cytomegalovirus exposure and HLA in healthy donors. The study ran its PCR with 60 Vbeta and 13 Jbeta primers. The table came from immunoSEQ multiplex PCR; TCRdb's copy has only in-frame clones and leaves some out. The sample records roughly 82,000 clones, approximately 70% being singletons. The ends were cut back, 1 base at V and 0 bases at J, with 6 bases in the middle. Germline V gene data show CDR1 as KGHSH and CDR2 as LQKENI. CDR3 size: 14 residues. This TCR derives from a woman between 40 and 50 years old in good health and CMV-seropositive. The V call is TRBV18, the J call TRBJ1-2; no clear D gene. The sequencing input was PBMCs. CDR3 sequence: CASSPLQTNYGYTF. CDR3 DNA: TGTGCCAGCTCACCACTCCAGACTAACTATGGCTACACCTTC.